The 23 T cell receptor beta chains given below trace back to one sample, sequenced in a study of blood T cell repertoires in COVID-19. Assay used: immunoSEQ multiplex PCR; TCRdb lists only in-frame clones, some missing. Of roughly 180,000 clones listed, approximately 88% are singletons. The sample consisted of peripheral blood. All receptors come from a woman aged 30 to 39 with acute or convalescent COVID-19.

The J gene is TRBJ2-2, the V gene TRBV30; TRBD2 is a possible D gene (6 bases). Germline CDR1 is GTSNPN and CDR2 is SVGIG (reference sequence). V was trimmed by 5 bases and J by 6 bases, leaving 16 bases between them. This CDR3 comprises 14 residues. The CDR3 DNA is TGTGCCTGGGGGAGGACTGCCCTATCCGGGGAGCTGTTTTTT. Its protein is CAWGRTALSGELFF.

This clone has more than one count but fewer than ten. The chain recombines TRBV3-1 (or the pseudogene TRBV3-2) with TRBJ2-7; possible D gene TRBD2, 5 bases. The CDR3 loop spans 11 amino acids. The germline CDR1 and CDR2 sequences are LGHDT and YNNKEL (reference sequence). V lost 1 base to trimming and J lost 7 bases, with 5 bases between them. This chain's CDR3 is CASSQAGEQYF. The CDR3 region has the DNA TGTGCCAGCAGCCAAGCGGGGGAGCAGTACTTC.

The rearrangement joins TRBV29-1 to TRBJ2-5; D is perhaps TRBD1 (5 bases). The germline CDR1 and CDR2 sequences are SQVTM and ANQGSEA. The V end was cut by 7 bases, the J end by 2 bases, with 11 bases between. CDR3 size: 12 residues. Here the CDR3 reads CSARSGQETQYF. The CDR3 coding sequence is TGCAGCGCAAGGTCAGGGCAAGAGACCCAGTACTTC.

About this clone itself: Germline and junction disagree at one end, which may indicate a read error. The V call is TRBV5-6, the J call TRBJ2-3; TRBD2 agrees at 8 bases. The CDR3 runs 13 residues. Germline V gene data show CDR1 as SGHDT and CDR2 as YYEEEE. CDR3 loop: CASSNLRTSLALF. The CDR3 coding sequence is TGTGCCAGCAGTAATCTTAGGACTAGCCTTGCCCTTTTT.

This sequence joins TRBV6-1 and TRBJ2-1; TRBD2 matches at 10 bases. With V trimmed by 0 bases and J by 8 bases, 16 bases remained unmatched. Per the germline V gene, CDR1 is MNHNS and CDR2 is SASEGT. The CDR3 consists of 19 residues. CDR3 loop: CASSEARVSGRVNRDEQFF. The CDR3 DNA sequence: TGTGCCAGCAGTGAAGCGAGAGTCAGCGGGAGGGTGAATAGGGATGAGCAGTTCTTC.

The CDR3 DNA follows: TGTGCCAGCAGGGTCGACAGGGGGCTATCCGAGCAGTACTTC. It specifies CASRVDRGLSEQYF. The chain recombines TRBV2 with TRBJ2-7, with 10 nucleotides matching TRBD1. CDR3 length equals 14 residues. CDR1 is SNHLY, CDR2 FYNNEI, per germline. V shed 6 bases and J 6 bases; nucleotides not matched to a gene: 8.

The chain recombines TRBV6-5 with TRBJ2-2; 13 bases fit TRBD2. Per germline, CDR1 MNHEY and CDR2 SVGAGI. The CDR3 covers 15 residues. V was clipped by 7 bases and J by 6 bases; unmatched bases: 5. The CDR3 nucleotides are TGTGCCAGCATGACTAGCGGGAGGAGTCCCGGGGAGCTGTTTTTT. Protein: CASMTSGRSPGELFF.

The V gene is TRBV6-1, the J gene TRBJ2-3; possible D gene TRBD2, 5 bases. The CDR3 totals 13 residues. V lost 3 bases and J lost 3, with 7 bases in between. The germline CDR1 and CDR2 sequences are MNHNS and SASEGT. CDR3 sequence (DNA): TGTGCCAGCAGTGAGGGGAGTACAGATACGCAGTATTTT. Encoded protein: CASSEGSTDTQYF.

The rearrangement links TRBV4-1 to TRBJ2-2, with D possibly matching TRBD2 (6 bases). This CDR3 has 17 residues. Trimming shortened V by 4 bases and J by 4 bases, and 19 bases separated the two germline ends. Germline assignment: CDR1 MGHRA and CDR2 YSYEKL. The CDR3 loop reads CASSLTWEDGPTGELFF. The CDR3 DNA reads TGCGCCAGCAGCCTAACCTGGGAGGACGGACCCACCGGGGAGCTGTTTTTT.

The chain recombines TRBV28 with TRBJ1-2, with TRBD1 matching over 9 bases. The CDR3 length is 15 residues. The V segment lost 2 bases and the J segment 3 bases; nucleotides outside the gene matches: 4. Germline lookup yields CDR1 MDHEN and CDR2 SYDVKM. CDR3 in amino acids: CASSLAGTGYYGYTF. CDR3 bases: TGTGCCAGCAGTTTAGCCGGGACAGGGTACTATGGCTACACCTTC.

The sample holds one count of this clone. V is TRBV2 and J is TRBJ2-1; D perhaps matches TRBD2 (7 bases). This CDR3 contains 12 residues. Trimming removed 9 bases at V and 8 bases at J, with 14 bases between. The V gene's germline CDR1 is SNHLY and CDR2 FYNNEI. This CDR3 reads CARSKGGDEQFF. CDR3 in DNA: TGTGCCAGATCTAAGGGGGGGGATGAGCAGTTCTTC.

The rearrangement joins TRBV11-1 to TRBJ2-7, with D unclear. Germline CDR1 reads SGHAT; CDR2 reads FQDESV (reference sequence). V shed 3 bases and J shed 3 bases, with 9 bases lying between them. This CDR3 has 13 residues. CDR3 in amino acids: CASSFSQNYEQYF. The CDR3 DNA sequence: TGTGCCAGCAGCTTTTCCCAGAACTACGAGCAGTACTTC. The variable domain in full, completed from reference TRBV11-1 and TRBJ2-7, reads EAEVAQSPRYKITEKSQAVAFWCDPISGHATLYWYRQILGQGPELLVQFQDESVVDDSQLPKDRFSAERLKGVDSTLKIQPAELGDSAMYLCASSFSQNYEQYFGPGTRLTVT.

The V gene is TRBV12-3 or TRBV12-4, the J gene TRBJ1-1; D possibly corresponds to TRBD1 (5 bases). The CDR3 totals 13 residues. With 4 bases removed from V and 6 bases from J, the gap between germline ends came to 12 bases. Written as DNA, the CDR3 is TGTGCCAGCAGTTATTCCGACAGTCCTGAAGCTTTCTTT. As protein: CASSYSDSPEAFF.

The chain joins TRBV28 to TRBJ2-1; weak D call: TRBD1 (5 bases). The CDR3 extends over 15 amino acids. Germline V gene sequence: CDR1 MDHEN, CDR2 SYDVKM. V gave up 10 bases and J gave up 6 bases, with 22 bases separating them. CDR3 coding DNA: TGTGCCACCCACCGACAGCCCTACCCCATCAATGAGCAGTTCTTC. Translation: CATHRQPYPINEQFF.

With respect to this clone: This sample also contains other DNA sequences that code for the same CDR3. This chain uses TRBV20-1 with TRBJ2-7, with TRBD1 identical over 9 bases. J gave up 4 bases and V 6 bases, and 1 base lay outside the gene matches. The CDR3 runs 11 residues. Germline lookup yields CDR1 DFQATT and CDR2 SNEGSKA (reference sequence). DNA for the CDR3: TGCAGTGCGGGACAGGGTTACGAGCAGTACTTC. Protein sequence: CSAGQGYEQYF.

The V and J genes are TRBV11-3 and TRBJ2-7, with a weak D call TRBD1 (6 bases). V was cut by 5 bases and J by 0 bases, with 11 bases left in between. This CDR3 spans 14 amino acids. Germline V lookup: CDR1 SGHNT, CDR2 YENEEA. The CDR3 region is CASSLRQVSYEQYF. CDR3 DNA sequence: TGTGCCAGCAGCCTCCGACAGGTCTCCTACGAGCAGTACTTC.

The chain links TRBV28 to TRBJ2-7; D gene unclear. This CDR3 region has 15 residues. CDR1 MDHEN and CDR2 SYDVKM come from the germline V gene. Trimming shortened V by 5 bases and J by 9 bases, and 23 bases separated the two germline ends. CDR3 sequence: CASSPVNLITTRQYF. For the CDR3, the DNA is TGTGCCAGCAGTCCGGTGAATTTAATAACTACGAGGCAGTACTTC.

The gene calls are TRBV4-1 and TRBJ2-4; D call uncertain. The V end was cut by 0 bases, the J end by 2 bases, with 8 bases between. This CDR3 is built from 15 residues. CDR1 is MGHRA, CDR2 YSYEKL, per germline. The CDR3 is CASSQDRVPKNIQYF. The CDR3 nucleotides are TGCGCCAGCAGCCAAGATCGCGTGCCCAAAAACATTCAGTACTTC.

This clone is a singleton in its sample. The J gene is TRBJ1-1, the V gene TRBV12-3 or TRBV12-4; D is possibly TRBD1 (6 bases). V was trimmed by 7 bases and J by 8 bases, leaving 11 bases between them. This CDR3 contains 11 residues. In DNA form, the CDR3 reads TGTGCCAGCACCGAGACAGGCGAAGCTTTCTTT. It codes for CASTETGEAFF.

The V and J genes are TRBV11-3 and TRBJ2-1; 7 bases fit TRBD2. V gave up 3 bases and J gave up 7 bases; unmatched junction bases: 9. Germline CDR1 is SGHNT and CDR2 is YENEEA. The CDR3 length is 15 residues. CDR3 residues: CASSLGGSPGNEQFF. The CDR3 DNA sequence: TGTGCCAGCAGCTTGGGGGGGAGTCCCGGGAATGAGCAGTTCTTC.

The chain has TRBV9 and TRBJ2-1, with a weak D call TRBD2 (6 bases). CDR1 is SGDLS, CDR2 YYNGEE, per germline. V was clipped by 3 bases and J by 6 bases, with 13 bases between them. The CDR3 runs 14 residues. The CDR3 nucleotides read TGTGCCAGCAGCGAGACACCGGGAGCCAATGAGCAGTTCTTC. Its protein product is CASSETPGANEQFF.

The genes are TRBV5-1 and TRBJ1-6; no firm D call. CDR1 is SGHRS, CDR2 YFSETQ, per germline. The CDR3 consists of 15 residues. The V end lost 0 bases, the J end lost 3 bases, and 7 bases lay between the germline ends. The CDR3 loop is CASSLGSFYNSPLHF. DNA of the CDR3: TGCGCCAGCAGCTTGGGGAGTTTCTATAATTCACCCCTCCACTTT.

The chain employs TRBV5-6 and TRBJ2-3; D unclear. Germline CDR1 and CDR2: SGHDT and YYEEEE. The CDR3 contains 14 residues. Between the trimmed V and J ends, which lost 5 bases and 1 base, there was a span of 11 bases. The CDR3 spells CASSTPRGTDTQYF. Here the CDR3 DNA reads TGTGCCAGCAGTACTCCTCGGGGCACAGATACGCAGTATTTT.